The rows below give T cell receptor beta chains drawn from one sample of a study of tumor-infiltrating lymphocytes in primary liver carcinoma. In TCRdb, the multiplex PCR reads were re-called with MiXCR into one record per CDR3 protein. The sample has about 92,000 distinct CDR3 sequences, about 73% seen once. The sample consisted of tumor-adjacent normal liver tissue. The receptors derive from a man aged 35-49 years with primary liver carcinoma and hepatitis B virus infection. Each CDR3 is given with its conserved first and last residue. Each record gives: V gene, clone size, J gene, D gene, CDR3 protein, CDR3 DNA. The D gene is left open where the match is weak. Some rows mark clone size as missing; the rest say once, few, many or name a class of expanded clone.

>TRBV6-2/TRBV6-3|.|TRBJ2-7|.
CANSYSRESYEQYF
TGTGCCAACAGTTACTCACGGGAGTCCTACGAGCAGTACTTC
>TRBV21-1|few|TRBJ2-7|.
CAMDQGLAYEQYF
TGTGCCATGGACCAAGGACTAGCCTACGAGCAGTACTTC
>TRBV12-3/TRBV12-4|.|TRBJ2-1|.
CVSSLWTLHEQFF
TGTGTCAGCAGTCTGTGGACTCTCCATGAGCAGTTCTTC
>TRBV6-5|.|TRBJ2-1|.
CVSRIYRADKEQFF
TGTGTCAGCAGGATATACAGGGCCGACAAAGAGCAGTTCTTC
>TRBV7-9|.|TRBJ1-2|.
CASRRTGGALGYGYTF
TGTGCCAGCAGAAGAACGGGGGGGGCGCTTGGCTATGGCTACACCTTC
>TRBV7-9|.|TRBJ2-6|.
CTSSLTLSGANVLTF
TGTACCAGCAGCCTTACCCTCTCTGGGGCCAACGTCCTGACTTTC
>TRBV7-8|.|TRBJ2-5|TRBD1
CASSPRRAGGQEAQYF
TGTGCTAGCAGCCCCCGGAGAGCAGGGGGTCAAGAGGCCCAGTACTTC
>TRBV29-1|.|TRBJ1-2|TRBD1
CSAGQGDYVYTF
TGCAGCGCCGGACAGGGGGACTATGTCTATACCTTC
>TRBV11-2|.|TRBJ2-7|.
CASNSTNGPYEQYF
TGTGCCAGTAACTCCACCAACGGTCCCTACGAGCAGTACTTC
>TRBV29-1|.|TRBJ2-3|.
CSVTASIDTQYF
TGCAGCGTTACGGCTAGCATAGATACGCAATATTTT
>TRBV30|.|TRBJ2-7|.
CAWSVSPYEQYF
TGTGCCTGGAGTGTCTCCCCCTATGAGCAGTACTTC
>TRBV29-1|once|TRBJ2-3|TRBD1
CSVDQGQGTDTQYF
TGCAGCGTTGATCAGGGACAGGGAACGGATACGCAGTATTTT
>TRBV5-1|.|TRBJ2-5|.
CANSLGGVGGETQYF
TGCGCCAACAGCTTGGGGGGAGTGGGAGGAGAGACCCAGTACTTC
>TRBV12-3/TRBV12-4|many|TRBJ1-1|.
CASRPMNTEAFF
TGTGCCAGCAGGCCAATGAACACTGAAGCTTTCTTT
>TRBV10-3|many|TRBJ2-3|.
CAISTAGQPPGPDTQYF
TGTGCCATCAGTACAGCGGGACAGCCGCCGGGCCCAGATACGCAGTATTTT
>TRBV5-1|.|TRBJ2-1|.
CASSRELWTHEQFF
TGCGCCAGCAGCCGGGAGCTCTGGACCCATGAGCAGTTCTTC
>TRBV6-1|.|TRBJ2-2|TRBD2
CASSVLEGGPNTGGLFF
TGTGCCAGCAGTGTGTTAGAGGGAGGGCCGAACACCGGGGGACTGTTTTTT
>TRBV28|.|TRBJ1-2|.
CASNSQGTGYTF
TGTGCCAGCAACTCCCAGGGGACTGGTTACACCTTC
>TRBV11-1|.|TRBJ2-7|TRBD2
CASSYLAGGQYEHYF
TGTGCCAGCAGCTACCTAGCGGGAGGGCAGTACGAGCACTACTTC
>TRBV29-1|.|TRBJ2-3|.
CSLRKTPDYTDTQYF
TGCAGCCTTCGAAAGACCCCTGACTACACAGACACGCAGTATTTT
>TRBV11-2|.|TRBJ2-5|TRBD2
CVSPQAIGEGETQYF
TGTGTCAGCCCGCAAGCGATCGGGGAGGGAGAGACCCAGTACTTC
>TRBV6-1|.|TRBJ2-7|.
CASSDVLGVYEQYF
TGTGCCAGCAGTGATGTACTTGGAGTCTACGAGCAGTACTTC
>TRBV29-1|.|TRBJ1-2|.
CSVEGKGGGNYGYTF
TGCAGCGTTGAAGGGAAAGGGGGGGGCAACTATGGCTACACCTTC
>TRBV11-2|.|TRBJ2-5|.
CAGSSSPGSGQETQYF
TGTGCCGGCAGCTCTTCCCCCGGTAGCGGACAAGAGACCCAGTACTTC
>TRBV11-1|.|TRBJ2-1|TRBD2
CASSRLAGGRNEQLF
TGTGCCAGTAGCAGACTAGCGGGAGGGCGCAATGAGCAGTTATTC
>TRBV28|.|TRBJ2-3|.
CTSTSGGSPFDTQYF
TGTACCAGCACCTCAGGAGGGAGTCCCTTTGATACGCAGTATTTT
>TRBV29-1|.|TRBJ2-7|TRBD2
CSVRLTGGSRYEQYF
TGCAGCGTCCGACTAACGGGAGGTTCTCGCTACGAGCAGTACTTC
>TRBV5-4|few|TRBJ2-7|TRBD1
CASSLIGTGVGEQYF
TGTGCCAGCAGCTTGATCGGGACAGGGGTAGGCGAGCAGTACTTC
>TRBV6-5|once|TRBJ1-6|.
CASTPQGPISSYNSPLHF
TGTGCCAGCACCCCCCAGGGCCCTATAAGCTCCTATAATTCACCCCTCCATTTT
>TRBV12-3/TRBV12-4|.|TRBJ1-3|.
CANSRPGKTIYF
TGTGCCAACAGCAGACCTGGAAAGACCATATATTTT
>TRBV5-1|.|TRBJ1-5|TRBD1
CASSATVTGDGQSQHF
TGCGCCAGCAGCGCGACGGTGACAGGGGATGGCCAGTCCCAGCATTTT
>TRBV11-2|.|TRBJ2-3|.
CASSLKSVRLTDTQYF
TGTGCCAGCAGCTTAAAAAGCGTGAGATTAACAGATACACAGTATTTT
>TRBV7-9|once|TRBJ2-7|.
CVSSLVGGEQYF
TGTGTCAGCAGCTTAGTAGGGGGAGAGCAGTACTTC
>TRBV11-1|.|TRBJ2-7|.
CACSSEGEDQYF
TGTGCCTGCAGCTCGGAGGGTGAAGACCAGTACTTC
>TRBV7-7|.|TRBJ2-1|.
CASSLTEVGRTYNEQFF
TGTGCTAGCAGCCTAACCGAGGTCGGGAGAACCTACAATGAGCAGTTCTTC
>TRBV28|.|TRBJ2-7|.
CASRTGQGYWEQYF
TGTGCCAGCCGGACGGGCCAGGGGTATTGGGAGCAGTACTTC
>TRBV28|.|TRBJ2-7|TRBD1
CASSRDRDLKQNF
TGTGCCAGCAGTCGGGACAGGGACCTTAAGCAGAACTTC
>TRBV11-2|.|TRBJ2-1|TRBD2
CASSASGGGYNDQFF
TGTGCCAGCAGCGCTAGCGGGGGGGGTTACAATGATCAGTTCTTC
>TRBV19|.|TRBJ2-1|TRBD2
CASSKLAGETEQFF
TGTGCCAGTTCTAAGCTAGCGGGAGAAACTGAGCAGTTCTTC
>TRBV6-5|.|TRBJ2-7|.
CASIYSSSYEQYF
TGTGCCAGCATTTACTCCAGTTCCTACGAGCAGTACTTC
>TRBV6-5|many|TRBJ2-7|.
CASSQGPGEQYF
TGTGCCAGCAGTCAGGGGCCTGGCGAGCAGTACTTC
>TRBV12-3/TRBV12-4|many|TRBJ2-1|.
CASSLGPKNPPQQFF
TGTGCCAGCAGTTTAGGACCTAAAAACCCCCCCCAGCAGTTCTTC
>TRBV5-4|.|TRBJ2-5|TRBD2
CASSLFHAGEETQYF
TGTGCCAGCAGCTTGTTTCACGCGGGAGAAGAGACACAGTACTTC
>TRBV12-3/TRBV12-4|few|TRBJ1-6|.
CASSLRVPPYISSYNSPLHF
TGTGCCAGCAGTTTAAGGGTACCGCCATATATCAGCTCCTATAATTCACCCCTCCACTTT
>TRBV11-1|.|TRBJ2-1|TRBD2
CASSLGLAGGVDNKQFF
TGTGCCAGCAGCCTGGGACTAGCGGGAGGAGTTGACAATAAACAGTTCTTC
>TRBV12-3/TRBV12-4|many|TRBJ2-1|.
CASSLRTLHEQFF
TGTGCCAGCAGTTTGCGGACTCTCCATGAGCAGTTCTTC
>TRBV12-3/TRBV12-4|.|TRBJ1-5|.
CASSTIREPQHF
TGTGCCAGTAGTACCATTCGGGAGCCCCAGCATTTT
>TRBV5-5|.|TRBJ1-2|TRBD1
CASSHGTGSYGYTF
TGTGCCAGCAGCCATGGGACAGGAAGTTATGGCTACACCTTC
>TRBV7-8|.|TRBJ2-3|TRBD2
CASSLASGGQADTQYF
TGTGCCAGCAGCTTAGCTTCGGGAGGGCAAGCAGATACGCAGTATTTT
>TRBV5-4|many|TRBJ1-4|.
CASSRDRSSNEKLFF
TGTGCCAGCAGTCGCGACAGGAGTTCAAATGAAAAACTGTTTTTT
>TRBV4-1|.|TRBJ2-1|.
CASSQGRDNEHSF
TGCGCCAGCAGCCAAGGGAGGGACAATGAGCACTCCTTC
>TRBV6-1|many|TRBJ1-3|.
CASRESGNTIYF
TGTGCCAGCAGGGAGAGTGGAAACACCATATATTTT
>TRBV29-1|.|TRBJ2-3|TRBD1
CSVATGGNQPQYF
TGTAGCGTTGCGACAGGGGGCAATCAGCCCCAGTATTTT
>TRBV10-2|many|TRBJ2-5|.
CASSEGLPIQETQYF
TGCGCCAGCAGTGAAGGACTGCCCATCCAAGAGACCCAGTACTTC
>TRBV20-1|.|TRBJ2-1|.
CSASDRWRFF
TGCAGTGCTAGCGACAGATGGCGGTTCTTC
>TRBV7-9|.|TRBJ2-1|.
CVSNLRPSQGRGANEQFF
TGTGTCAGCAACTTACGCCCCTCGCAGGGGAGGGGAGCCAATGAGCAATTCTTC
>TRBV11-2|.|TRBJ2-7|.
CGSSLSVGISYEEYF
TGTGGCAGCAGCCTATCTGTGGGAATATCCTATGAGGAGTACTTC